Following are 32 T cell receptor beta chains from one sample sequenced in a study of T cell repertoires in cytomegalovirus infection. In TCRdb, the reads were re-called with MiXCR into one record per CDR3 protein. The data hold around 310,000 distinct CDR3 sequences, with roughly 17% observed a single time. Input material: PBMCs. These TCRs come from a human donor in good health (CMV status not recorded). Some clones in this sample may be carry-over from other donors' samples.

The rearrangement links TRBV12-3 or TRBV12-4 to TRBJ2-5; possibly TRBD1 for D (5 bases). The CDR3 totals 13 residues. V lost 5 bases, J lost 4 bases, and 11 bases lay in between. The CDR3 region has the DNA TGTGCCAGCAGTCGACAAAGGGGAGAGACCCAGTACTTC. This gives the protein CASSRQRGETQYF.

The genes are TRBV5-1 and TRBJ2-5; 7 bases line up with TRBD1. Germline V CDR1 and CDR2: SGHRS, YFSETQ. V lost 5 bases and J lost 2; bases outside the gene matches: 27. The CDR3 is 21 residues long. CDR3 loop: CASRHNFKPGQRNMYQETQYF. The CDR3, as DNA: TGCGCCAGCAGACACAATTTTAAACCGGGACAGAGGAACATGTATCAAGAGACCCAGTACTTC.

This chain links TRBV6-2 or TRBV6-3 with TRBJ2-1; D not certain. Trimming stripped 2 bases from V and 6 bases from J, with 14 bases between. From germline, CDR1 is MNHEY and CDR2 SVGEGT. The CDR3 loop spans 15 amino acids. This CDR3 reads CASSYGDLASNEQFF. The CDR3 DNA is TGTGCCAGCAGTTACGGCGACCTTGCTTCCAATGAGCAGTTCTTC.

This clonotype was counted many times. The chain links TRBV7-2 to TRBJ1-2; D possibly corresponds to TRBD1 (5 bases). Germline CDR1 SGHTA, CDR2 FQGNSA. The CDR3 spans 15 residues. The V end lost 0 bases, the J end lost 7 bases, and 15 bases lay between the germline ends. In nucleotides, the CDR3 is TGTGCCAGCAGCTTAGCTCAGAGGGGAGCAGCTGGCTACACCTTC. This encodes CASSLAQRGAAGYTF. The full variable domain, completed using reference TRBV7-2 and TRBJ1-2, is GAGVSQSPSNKVTEKGKDVELRCDPISGHTALYWYRQSLGQGLEFLIYFQGNSAPDKSGLPSDRFSAERTGGSVSTLTIQRTQQEDSAVYLCASSLAQRGAAGYTFGSGTRLTVV.

Ten or more counts support this clonotype. This chain uses TRBV2 with TRBJ1-5; 12 bases map to TRBD1. The J segment lost 6 bases and the V segment lost 2 bases, leaving 5 bases of the junction unmatched. This CDR3 contains 16 residues. Germline V gene lookup returns CDR1 SNHLY and CDR2 FYNNEI. The CDR3 reads CASSELGQGAGQPQHF. DNA for the CDR3: TGTGCCAGCAGTGAATTGGGACAGGGGGCCGGTCAGCCCCAGCATTTT. Drawing the rest from reference TRBV2 and TRBJ1-5, the complete variable domain is EPEVTQTPSHQVTQMGQEVILRCVPISNHLYFYWYRQILGQKVEFLVSFYNNEISEKSEIFDDQFSVERPDGSNFTLKIRSTKLEDSAMYFCASSELGQGAGQPQHFGDGTRLSIL.

This clonotype was found many times. The chain uses TRBV7-2 and TRBJ2-2; 7 bases agree with TRBD2. The length of the CDR3 is 16 residues. V lost 2 bases, J lost 0 bases, and 3 bases stayed unmatched. Germline assignment: CDR1 SGHTA and CDR2 FQGNSA. CDR3 nucleotides: TGTGCCAGCAGCTTATTCGGGACTACGAACACCGGGGAGCTGTTTTTT. This gives the protein CASSLFGTTNTGELFF.

V gene TRBV4-1 combines with J gene TRBJ1-1, with D possibly being TRBD1 (5 bases). V lost 1 base and J 2 bases, leaving 17 bases between the germline ends. Germline-derived CDR1 and CDR2 are MGHRA and YSYEKL. The CDR3 spans 17 residues. The CDR3 here is CASSQVGTRGNNTEAFF. For the CDR3, the DNA is TGCGCCAGCAGCCAAGTAGGGACTCGGGGTAACAACACTGAAGCTTTCTTT.

This chain joins TRBV19 and TRBJ2-7; a weak D match, TRBD1 (5 bases). Germline loops: CDR1 LNHDA, CDR2 SQIVND (reference sequence). The CDR3 totals 14 residues. The V gene lost 8 bases and the J gene lost 2 bases, with 16 bases spanning the gap. CDR3 nucleotide sequence: TGTGCCAGTTCCGCCATGACAGCGACCTACGAGCAGTACTTC. This sequence encodes CASSAMTATYEQYF.

This clonotype was seen more than once but under ten times. The V gene is TRBV23-1, the J gene TRBJ2-1; 9 nucleotides match TRBD1. Being an ORF, TRBV23-1 has a function that is uncertain. Trimming removed 3 bases from V and 2 bases from J; junction bases left unmatched: 8. The CDR3 is made up of 17 amino acids. The CDR3 spells CASSHPPGQGTYNEQFF. CDR3 bases: TGCGCCAGCAGTCATCCCCCGGGACAGGGAACCTACAATGAGCAGTTCTTC.

This clonotype was observed a handful of times. One end of the junction fails to match germline, which may point to a read error. The chain recombines TRBV11-2 with TRBJ2-7; perhaps TRBD2 as D (6 bases). The CDR3 spans 16 residues. CDR1 SGHAT and CDR2 FQNNGV come from the germline V gene. The CDR3 coding sequence is TGTGCCAGCAGCCCCCGGGTCCGCGGGGACTCCTCCGAGCAGTACTTC. It specifies CASSPRVRGDSSEQYF. The full variable domain, with the rest looked up from reference TRBV11-2 and TRBJ2-7, is EAGVAQSPRYKIIEKRQSVAFWCNPISGHATLYWYQQILGQGPKLLIQFQNNGVVDDSQLPKDRFSAERLKGVDSTLKIQPAKLEDSAVYLCASSPRVRGDSSEQYFGPGTRLTVT.

This clonotype was picked up a small number of times. The chain uses TRBV20-1 and TRBJ1-1; D is ambiguous. Germline CDR1 is DFQATT and CDR2 is SNEGSKA (reference sequence). V was trimmed by 0 bases and J by 0 bases, leaving 8 bases between them. The CDR3 has 14 amino acids. CDR3 sequence reads: CSAREGGLNTEAFF. The CDR3, as DNA: TGCAGTGCTAGAGAGGGCGGCCTGAACACTGAAGCTTTCTTT.

This chain connects TRBV6-1 to TRBJ2-5; perhaps TRBD2 as D (6 bases). V dropped 5 bases and J dropped 4 bases, with 17 bases sitting between them. CDR3 length equals 15 residues. The germline CDR1 and CDR2 sequences are MNHNS and SASEGT. In DNA form, the CDR3 reads TGTGCCAGCAGTACCTTCCGGTGGGACTCAGAGACCCAGTACTTC. Translation: CASSTFRWDSETQYF.

This chain uses TRBV5-1 with TRBJ2-1; TRBD1 matches at 7 bases. Germline V CDR1 and CDR2: SGHRS, YFSETQ. The CDR3 consists of 13 residues. V was pared by 4 bases and J by 8 bases, with 6 bases of the junction left unmatched. CDR3 DNA sequence: TGCGCCAGCAGCGGATTAACAGGGGATGAGCAGTTCTTC. Its protein is CASSGLTGDEQFF.

This clonotype was detected many times. The V and J genes are TRBV7-2 and TRBJ2-3; TRBD2 matches 11 bases. Trimming at V came to 10 bases and at J to 6 bases, leaving 6 bases not matched to a gene. The germline V gene has CDR1 SGHTA and CDR2 FQGNSA. CDR3 length equals 13 residues. The CDR3 sequence: CATGWTSGDTQYF. Written as DNA, the CDR3 is TGTGCCACCGGCTGGACTAGCGGGGATACGCAGTATTTT.

This clonotype showed up many times. The rearrangement joins TRBV7-9 to TRBJ2-1, with TRBD2 identical over 11 bases. The germline V gene has CDR1 SEHNR and CDR2 FQNEAQ (reference sequence). V lost 3 bases and J lost 8; bases outside the gene matches: 6. The CDR3 spans 15 residues. The CDR3 nucleotides are TGTGCCAGCAGCTTGGCTAGCGGGGGGATAGATGAGCAGTTCTTC. Translating it yields CASSLASGGIDEQFF.

This clonotype was seen only a few times. V and J are TRBV12-3 or TRBV12-4 and TRBJ2-7; 9 bases line up with TRBD1. Trimming at V came to 4 bases and at J to 6 bases, leaving 4 bases not matched to a gene. This CDR3 has 13 amino acids. The CDR3 region has the DNA TGTGCCAGCAGTTGGGGGACAGGGAGCGAGCAGTACTTC. Its protein is CASSWGTGSEQYF.

This clonotype was found many times. The chain has TRBV7-2 and TRBJ2-5; the match to TRBD1 covers 8 bases. Germline CDR1 and CDR2: SGHTA and FQGNSA. The length of the CDR3 is 14 residues. The ends lost 4 bases at V and 5 bases at J; junction bases unmatched: 6. CDR3 in DNA: TGTGCCAGCAGCTATCAGGGGGCCCGGGAGACCCAGTACTTC. This sequence encodes CASSYQGARETQYF.

The chain recombines TRBV24-1 with TRBJ1-2; 7 bases map to TRBD1. The CDR3 length is 14 residues. Unmatched junction bases numbered 12, after V lost 12 bases and J lost 3 bases. Per germline, CDR1 KGHDR and CDR2 SFDVKD. CDR3 sequence: CAPRRGGMDYGYTF. The CDR3 DNA reads TGTGCCCCGCGAAGAGGGGGCATGGACTATGGCTACACCTTC.

The gene calls are TRBV2 and TRBJ1-3, with 10 bases that match TRBD1. CDR3 length equals 18 residues. The germline V gene has CDR1 SNHLY and CDR2 FYNNEI. With V trimmed by 7 bases and J by 0 bases, 12 bases remained unmatched. CDR3 protein: CASTEGTGVRSSGNTIYF. The CDR3 region has the DNA TGTGCCAGCACCGAGGGGACAGGGGTCCGGAGCTCTGGAAACACCATATATTTT.

This sequence joins TRBV20-1 and TRBJ1-6; a weak D match, TRBD1 (6 bases). The V gene lost 6 bases and the J gene lost 7 bases, with 19 bases spanning the gap. Germline values: CDR1 DFQATT, CDR2 SNEGSKA (reference sequence). The CDR3 consists of 15 residues. For the CDR3, the DNA is TGCAGTGCCCCGAAGGGCGGGACATGGAATTCACCCCTCCACTTT. Protein product: CSAPKGGTWNSPLHF.

This clonotype has just a few counts. This chain joins TRBV19 and TRBJ1-1, with a possible D match to TRBD1 (6 bases). V lost 7 bases, J lost 4 bases, and 16 bases lay in between. From germline, CDR1 is LNHDA and CDR2 SQIVND (reference sequence). This CDR3 contains 14 residues. CDR3 in DNA: TGTGCCAGTACCCGGACAGTTGTCGGCACTGAAGCTTTCTTT. This gives the protein CASTRTVVGTEAFF.

This CDR3 is CASSPPDRGVGETQYF. The CDR3 bases are TGTGCCAGCTCACCACCGGACAGGGGGGTAGGAGAGACCCAGTACTTC. V is TRBV18 and J is TRBJ2-5; TRBD1 aligns across 10 bases. Trimming at V came to 0 bases and at J to 4 bases, leaving 5 bases not matched to a gene. The CDR3 runs to 16 residues. CDR1 is KGHSH and CDR2 is LQKENI in the germline V gene.

This clonotype showed up many times. V is TRBV27 and J is TRBJ1-2; no clear D. The CDR3 covers 17 residues. V lost 3 bases, J lost 2 bases, and 19 bases lay in between. The germline CDR1 and CDR2 sequences are MNHEY and SMNVEV (reference sequence). CDR3 coding DNA: TGTGCCAGCAGTTTCTCAGATAGATTGGCAGGAAACTATGGCTACACCTTC. It specifies CASSFSDRLAGNYGYTF.

The V call is TRBV10-3, the J call TRBJ2-2, with 8 bases aligning to TRBD1. CDR1 and CDR2 from the germline V gene are ENHRY and SYGVKD. The CDR3 runs 16 residues. The J segment lost 5 bases and the V segment lost 4 bases, leaving 9 bases of the junction unmatched. This CDR3 is CAISAGQGSVTGELFF. CDR3 DNA: TGTGCCATCAGTGCTGGACAGGGATCGGTTACCGGGGAGCTGTTTTTT.

This chain uses TRBV12-3 or TRBV12-4 with TRBJ2-6; D is unclear. V lost 5 bases and J 5 bases, leaving 13 bases between the germline ends. This CDR3 has 15 amino acids. CDR3 in DNA: TGTGCCAGCAGTCCCCCCGGGTTAAGGGCCAACGTCCTGACTTTC. Translated, it gives CASSPPGLRANVLTF.

The table lists this clonotype with many counts. The chain carries TRBV4-1 and TRBJ2-1; 16 nucleotides match TRBD2. CDR3 size: 22 residues. The V gene end was trimmed by 2 bases and the J gene end by 1 base; junction bases not matched to a gene: 14. Germline V gives CDR1 MGHRA, CDR2 YSYEKL. The CDR3 loop reads CASSQSNYPGLAGGGSYNEQFF. The CDR3 DNA sequence: TGCGCCAGCAGCCAATCGAATTATCCGGGACTAGCGGGGGGGGGATCCTACAATGAGCAGTTCTTC.

The J gene is TRBJ1-4, the V gene TRBV25-1; 11 bases match TRBD1. The CDR3 loop spans 14 amino acids. With 6 bases clipped from V and 6 bases from J, the junction kept 3 bases outside the gene matches. Germline CDR1 reads MGHDK; CDR2 reads SYGVNS. CDR3 loop: CASRGDRGDEKLFF. CDR3 coding DNA: TGTGCCAGCAGGGGGGACAGGGGGGATGAAAAACTGTTTTTT.

Many counts were recorded for this clonotype. The chain has TRBV4-3 and TRBJ2-7, with 9 bases identical to TRBD1. The CDR3 consists of 15 residues. V was clipped by 4 bases and J by 3 bases; unmatched bases: 7. From germline, CDR1 is LGHNA and CDR2 YSLEER. The CDR3 sequence is CASSLVGTGNYEQYF. The CDR3 region has the DNA TGCGCCAGCAGCCTTGTCGGGACAGGGAACTACGAGCAGTACTTC.

This clonotype has at least ten counts. This chain uses TRBV7-2 with TRBJ1-1, with D uncertain. CDR1 is SGHTA, CDR2 FQGNSA, per germline. Trimming stripped 3 bases from V and 6 bases from J, with 5 bases between. This CDR3 contains 11 residues. In DNA form, the CDR3 reads TGTGCCAGCAGCTTCCAGTCTGAAGCTTTCTTT. Translating gives CASSFQSEAFF.

Ten or more counts support this clonotype. The rearrangement joins TRBV4-1 to TRBJ2-1, with TRBD2 matching over 10 bases. Germline V lookup: CDR1 MGHRA, CDR2 YSYEKL. The V segment lost 3 bases and the J segment 6 bases; nucleotides outside the gene matches: 11. The CDR3 runs 17 residues. The CDR3 DNA reads TGCGCCAGCAGCCAGAAAGCGGGGGGGACTAGCATCAATGAGCAGTTCTTC. Amino acids: CASSQKAGGTSINEQFF.

This clonotype was seen ten or more times. V is TRBV6-1 and J is TRBJ1-1; D is ambiguous. This CDR3 contains 13 residues. V lost 4 bases to trimming and J lost 3 bases, with 9 bases between them. Germline V CDR1 and CDR2: MNHNS, SASEGT. The CDR3 nucleotides read TGTGCCAGCAGTGCTGGAAGGGACACTGAAGCTTTCTTT. This sequence encodes CASSAGRDTEAFF.

The V gene is TRBV11-1, the J gene TRBJ2-4; 12 nucleotides line up with TRBD1. Trimming cost V 3 bases and J 9 bases; bases outside gene matches: 6. Germline lookup yields CDR1 SGHAT and CDR2 FQDESV (reference sequence). The CDR3 runs 15 residues. Here the CDR3 reads CASSFTGTGGIIQYF. The CDR3 region has the DNA TGTGCCAGCAGCTTCACCGGGACAGGGGGCATCATTCAGTACTTC.